These 21 T cell receptor beta chains share one sample of origin, sequenced in a study of yellow fever vaccine responses in identical twins (dated by TCRdb to the late 2010s). Library generation was performed with RT-PCR. Sequencing used an Illumina HiSeq 2500. TCRdb passed the public sequencing reads through fastp at Q25 and MiXCR, retaining productive beta sequences. Rows with a matching CDR3 protein are joined into one entry that keeps the most common DNA and genes. In this sample the table shows roughly 10,000 distinct CDR3 sequences, approximately 87% of which occur a single time. Jointly, the top ten make up approximately 2% of the sample. Sequenced material: T cells from blood (PBMCs), unsorted or a sorted subset (not recorded which), taken before or after yellow fever vaccination (not recorded which). These receptors all stem from a young woman who received the yellow fever vaccine. Donor details come from another sample of the same person, matched by shared clones.

The V and J genes are TRBV11-1 and TRBJ2-7, with 9 bases matching TRBD1. The CDR3 length is 15 residues. From germline, CDR1 is SGHAT and CDR2 FQDESV (reference sequence). Losses at the gene ends were 1 base for V and 4 bases for J; bases not matched to a gene: 5. This CDR3 is CASSLEGTGKYEQYF. The CDR3 nucleotides are TGTGCCAGCAGCTTAGAAGGGACAGGGAAATACGAGCAGTACTTC.

The chain carries TRBV7-6 and TRBJ2-1, with TRBD2 matching over 11 bases. J lost 3 bases, V lost 3 bases, and 1 base had no gene match. The CDR3 has 15 amino acids. Germline CDR1 and CDR2: SGHVS and FNYEAQ. The CDR3, as DNA: TGTGCCAGCAGCTTCGGGACTAGCGGCTACAATGAGCAGTTCTTC. Its translation is CASSFGTSGYNEQFF.

The rearrangement joins TRBV29-1 to TRBJ2-1, with 8 nucleotides matching TRBD2. Germline values: CDR1 SQVTM, CDR2 ANQGSEA. V was clipped by 5 bases and J by 3 bases; unmatched bases: 3. There are 13 residues in the CDR3. CDR3 region: CSVLSGVYNEQFF. In DNA form, the CDR3 reads TGCAGCGTTCTTAGCGGGGTCTACAATGAGCAGTTCTTC.

This chain joins TRBV29-1 and TRBJ1-1, with 8 positions matching TRBD1. This CDR3 has 14 residues. Germline V gene data show CDR1 as SQVTM and CDR2 as ANQGSEA. V was pared by 4 bases and J by 4 bases, with 8 bases of the junction left unmatched. The CDR3 bases are TGCAGCGTTGGGGCAGGGGGCAGGAGCACTGAAGCTTTCTTT. Encoded protein: CSVGAGGRSTEAFF.

The chain carries TRBV29-1 and TRBJ2-7, with 12 bases identical to TRBD2. CDR3 length: 14 residues. Trimming took 5 bases from V and 7 from J; bases not matched to a gene: 9. Germline V CDR1 and CDR2: SQVTM, ANQGSEA. The CDR3 region has the DNA TGCAGCGTTTCTCTAGCGGGAGGGCCAGGGGAGCAGTACTTC. It is translated as CSVSLAGGPGEQYF.

V and J are TRBV12-3 or TRBV12-4 and TRBJ2-7; TRBD1 or TRBD2 may be the D gene (5 bases each). This CDR3 contains 14 residues. V lost 6 bases and J lost 9, with 21 bases in between. As DNA, the CDR3 is TGTGCCAGCAGCCCAACCGGGACCCTGAAAGGGCAGTACTTC. As protein: CASSPTGTLKGQYF.

The gene calls are TRBV20-1 and TRBJ2-1; either TRBD1 or TRBD2 may supply D (5 bases each). Trimming took 0 bases from V and 4 from J, leaving 19 bases between them. Germline CDR1 DFQATT, CDR2 SNEGSKA (reference sequence). The CDR3 is made up of 17 amino acids. CDR3 protein: CSAREGLRDALYNEQFF. In DNA form, the CDR3 reads TGCAGTGCTAGAGAGGGCCTAAGGGACGCCCTATACAATGAGCAGTTCTTC.

This rearrangement joins TRBV10-3 to TRBJ1-2, with D possibly being TRBD1 (5 bases). Trimming cost V 2 bases and J 2 bases, with 6 bases left between them. Germline V lookup: CDR1 ENHRY, CDR2 SYGVKD. CDR3 length: 13 residues. The CDR3 protein is CAISERQNYGYTF. CDR3 nucleotide sequence: TGTGCCATCAGTGAGAGACAGAACTATGGCTACACCTTC.

This clonotype came up once. The chain employs TRBV10-1 and TRBJ2-5; TRBD2 agrees at 11 bases. CDR1 and CDR2 from the germline V gene are WNHNN and SYGVQD (reference sequence). V shed 0 bases and J 4 bases; nucleotides not matched to a gene: 7. This CDR3 comprises 17 residues. The CDR3 region has the DNA TGCGCCAGCAGTGAGTCGAGGCTAGCGGGAGGAGGAGAGACCCAGTACTTC. Protein product: CASSESRLAGGGETQYF.

This chain uses TRBV23-1 with TRBJ1-4; D possibly corresponds to TRBD1 (6 bases). TRBV23-1 counts as an open reading frame of uncertain function. The ends were cut back, 2 bases at V and 5 bases at J, with 12 bases in the middle. CDR3 length: 15 amino acids. This chain's CDR3 is CASSQQTGQNEKLFF. CDR3 nucleotides: TGCGCCAGCAGTCAACAGACAGGACAAAATGAAAAACTGTTTTTT.

The V call is TRBV15, the J call TRBJ1-5, with 7 bases matching TRBD1. CDR3 length: 14 residues. The germline CDR1 and CDR2 sequences are LNHNV and YYDKDF (reference sequence). Trimming took 2 bases from V and 2 from J; bases not matched to a gene: 0. CDR3 sequence (DNA): TGTGCCACCAGCAGACAGGGGGGCAATCAGCCCCAGCATTTT. Translating gives CATSRQGGNQPQHF. Combining the CDR3 with reference TRBV15 and TRBJ1-5 gives the whole variable domain DAMVIQNPRYQVTQFGKPVTLSCSQTLNHNVMYWYQQKSSQAPKLLFHYYDKDFNNEADTPDNFQSRRPNTSFCFLDIRSPGLGDTAMYLCATSRQGGNQPQHFGDGTRLSIL.

The chain combines TRBV5-5 with TRBJ2-7; D unresolved. V was pared by 5 bases and J by 6 bases, with 6 bases between. CDR3 size: 10 residues. Germline CDR1 and CDR2: SGHKS and YYEKEE (reference sequence). The CDR3 reads CASRGFEQYF. CDR3 nucleotide sequence: TGTGCCAGCAGGGGTTTCGAGCAGTACTTC.

The table lists this clonotype with a count of one. The chain joins TRBV15 to TRBJ1-5, with 7 bases fitting TRBD1. The CDR3 is made up of 18 amino acids. V dropped 1 base and J dropped 5; count of bases not matched to a gene: 14. Germline CDR1 LNHNV, CDR2 YYDKDF (reference sequence). The CDR3 nucleotides read TGTGCCACCAGCAGAGTTTACCTGAGACAGGGACTTCATCAGCCCCAGCATTTT. Its protein is CATSRVYLRQGLHQPQHF.

The genes are TRBV28 and TRBJ2-7, with 10 bases identical to TRBD2. There are 15 residues in the CDR3. V lost 2 bases, J lost 5 bases, and 6 bases stayed unmatched. Germline V CDR1 and CDR2: MDHEN, SYDVKM. CDR3: CASSLPSGRSHEQYF. DNA for the CDR3: TGTGCCAGCAGTTTACCTAGCGGGAGATCCCACGAGCAGTACTTC.

The rearrangement joins TRBV29-1 to TRBJ1-2; D gene uncertain. The CDR3 sequence is 12 residues long. The V gene's germline CDR1 is SQVTM and CDR2 ANQGSEA. Trimming shortened V by 7 bases and J by 5 bases, and 14 bases separated the two germline ends. The CDR3 here is CSARDHPYGYTF. The CDR3 DNA reads TGCAGCGCTCGAGACCACCCTTATGGCTACACCTTC. Using reference TRBV29-1 and TRBJ1-2 for the parts outside the CDR3, the full variable domain is SAVISQKPSRDICQRGTSLTIQCQVDSQVTMMFWYRQQPGQSLTLIATANQGSEATYESGFVIDKFPISRPNLTFSTLTVSNMSPEDSSIYLCSARDHPYGYTFGSGTRLTVV.

This chain uses TRBV19 with TRBJ2-2, with unresolved D. Deletions cut 5 bases from V and 4 bases from J, with 2 bases between. This CDR3 has 11 residues. The V gene's germline CDR1 is LNHDA and CDR2 SQIVND (reference sequence). CDR3 sequence: CASSPTGELFF. The CDR3 nucleotides read TGTGCCAGTAGTCCCACCGGGGAGCTGTTTTTT.

This sequence joins TRBV29-1 and TRBJ2-2, with D perhaps TRBD1 or TRBD2 (6 bases each). The CDR3 extends over 13 amino acids. CDR1 is SQVTM and CDR2 is ANQGSEA in the germline V gene. With 6 bases removed from V and 7 bases from J, the gap between germline ends came to 15 bases. Here the CDR3 reads CSVARGVGGELFF. The CDR3 DNA reads as TGCAGCGTGGCGAGGGGGGTCGGCGGGGAGCTGTTTTTT.

The rearrangement uses TRBV4-1 and TRBJ1-2; 8 positions agree with TRBD1. V lost 3 bases and J lost 1; bases outside the gene matches: 10. Germline assignment: CDR1 MGHRA and CDR2 YSYEKL. There are 17 residues in the CDR3. The CDR3 nucleotides read TGCGCCAGCAGCCAGGGTCCTCAGGGGGCGCTTAACTATGGCTACACCTTC. Translation: CASSQGPQGALNYGYTF.

The chain links TRBV12-3 or TRBV12-4 to TRBJ1-1, with no clear D. V dropped 0 bases and J dropped 7 bases, with 9 bases sitting between them. The CDR3 consists of 13 residues. CDR3 DNA sequence: TGTGCCAGCAGTTTAGCCCCCCGACGTGAAGCTTTCTTT. Its translation: CASSLAPRREAFF.

This chain's CDR3 is CASSLTSGYEQYF. The CDR3 nucleotides are TGTGCCAGCAGCCTGACGAGTGGCTACGAGCAGTACTTC. This sequence joins TRBV4-2 and TRBJ2-7; D is ambiguous. Trimming took off 4 bases at V and 3 bases at J, with 10 bases between the two ends. Germline V gene lookup returns CDR1 LGHNA and CDR2 YNFKEQ. This CDR3 comprises 13 residues.

The chain has TRBV20-1 and TRBJ2-5; D unresolved. CDR1 is DFQATT, CDR2 SNEGSKA, per germline (reference sequence). This CDR3 is 12 amino acids long. DNA of the CDR3: TGCAGCTTAAATTGGGGTCGAGAGACCCAGTACTTC. Protein sequence: CSLNWGRETQYF.